This T cell receptor (beta chain) comes out of a study of glioma-infiltrating T cells after dendritic cell vaccination. The assay was immunoSEQ multiplex PCR, and TCRdb's table has in-frame clones only and misses some. The sample has 60,000 or so clones; 86% are singletons. The CDR3 extends over 13 amino acids. V was cut by 5 bases and J by 4 bases, with 13 bases left in between. CDR1 is SQVTM, CDR2 ANQGSEA, per germline. Time point defined: after dendritic cell vaccination, including at tumor progression/relapse. Patients had residual fresh-frozen tumor tissue and more than two years of survival data. None of the glioblastoma patients had an isocitrate dehydrogenase mutation.

This clonotype was obtained from a human donor with glioblastoma. Source: blood, taken after dendritic cell vaccination. The chain couples TRBV29-1 to TRBJ2-3; D not certain. CDR3 bases: TGCAGCGTTTCCCCCGCGGTATCAGATACGCAGTATTTT. This sequence encodes CSVSPAVSDTQYF.